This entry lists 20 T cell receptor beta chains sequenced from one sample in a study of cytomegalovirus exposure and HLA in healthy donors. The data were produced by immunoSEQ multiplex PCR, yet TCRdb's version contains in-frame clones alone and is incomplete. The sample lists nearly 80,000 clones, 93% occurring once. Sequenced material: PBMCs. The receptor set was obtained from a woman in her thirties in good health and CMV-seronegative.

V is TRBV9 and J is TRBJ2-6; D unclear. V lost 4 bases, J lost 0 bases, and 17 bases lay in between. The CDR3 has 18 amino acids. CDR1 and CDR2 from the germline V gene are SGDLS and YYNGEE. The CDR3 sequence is CASSFSHRSGSGANVLTF. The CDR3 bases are TGTGCCAGCAGCTTTAGTCACCGTTCGGGCTCTGGGGCCAACGTCCTGACTTTC.

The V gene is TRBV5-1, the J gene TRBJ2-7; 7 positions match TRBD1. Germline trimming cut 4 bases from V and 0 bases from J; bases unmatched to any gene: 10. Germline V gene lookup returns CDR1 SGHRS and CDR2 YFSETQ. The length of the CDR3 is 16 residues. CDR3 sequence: CASSPRQGGTSYEQYF. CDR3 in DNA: TGCGCCAGCAGCCCCCGACAGGGTGGAACCTCCTACGAGCAGTACTTC.

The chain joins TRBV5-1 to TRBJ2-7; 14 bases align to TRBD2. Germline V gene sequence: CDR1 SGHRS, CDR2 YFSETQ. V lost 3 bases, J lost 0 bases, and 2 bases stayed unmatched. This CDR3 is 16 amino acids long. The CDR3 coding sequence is TGCGCCAGCAGCTCCGGACTAGCGGGGGGCTCCTACGAGCAGTACTTC. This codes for CASSSGLAGGSYEQYF.

The CDR3 sequence is CASSMGATGNQPQHF. Written as DNA, the CDR3 is TGTGCCAGTAGTATGGGGGCAACCGGTAATCAGCCCCAGCATTTT. V gene TRBV19 combines with J gene TRBJ1-5; D is possibly TRBD1 (6 bases). The CDR3 runs to 15 residues. V gave up 3 bases and J gave up 4 bases, with 13 bases separating them. Per the germline V gene, CDR1 is LNHDA and CDR2 is SQIVND (reference sequence).

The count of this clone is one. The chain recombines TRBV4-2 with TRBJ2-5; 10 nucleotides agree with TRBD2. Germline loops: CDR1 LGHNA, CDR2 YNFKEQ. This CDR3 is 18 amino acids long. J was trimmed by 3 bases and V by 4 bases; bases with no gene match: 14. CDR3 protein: CASSRFSNLLAGEETQYF. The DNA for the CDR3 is TGTGCCAGCAGCCGATTTTCGAACCTGCTAGCGGGGGAAGAGACCCAGTACTTC.

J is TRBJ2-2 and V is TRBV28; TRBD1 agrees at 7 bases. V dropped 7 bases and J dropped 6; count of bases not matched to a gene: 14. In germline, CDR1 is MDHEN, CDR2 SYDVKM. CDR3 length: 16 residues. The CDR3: CASTHQTPQGAGELFF. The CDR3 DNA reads TGTGCCAGCACTCATCAGACACCCCAGGGGGCCGGGGAGCTGTTTTTT.

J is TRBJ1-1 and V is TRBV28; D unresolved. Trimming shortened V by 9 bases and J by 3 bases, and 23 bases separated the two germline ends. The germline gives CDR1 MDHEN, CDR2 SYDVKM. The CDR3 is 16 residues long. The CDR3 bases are TGTGCCAGTCCCCCCTTACTTCGGACTGATGACACTGAAGCTTTCTTT. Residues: CASPPLLRTDDTEAFF.

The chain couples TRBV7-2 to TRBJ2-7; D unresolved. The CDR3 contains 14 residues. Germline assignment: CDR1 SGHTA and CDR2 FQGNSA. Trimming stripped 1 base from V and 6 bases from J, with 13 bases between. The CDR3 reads CASSLELSSGEQYF. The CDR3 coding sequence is TGTGCCAGCAGCTTAGAACTCTCTAGTGGCGAGCAGTACTTC. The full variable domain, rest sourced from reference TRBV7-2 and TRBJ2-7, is GAGVSQSPSNKVTEKGKDVELRCDPISGHTALYWYRQSLGQGLEFLIYFQGNSAPDKSGLPSDRFSAERTGGSVSTLTIQRTQQEDSAVYLCASSLELSSGEQYFGPGTRLTVT.

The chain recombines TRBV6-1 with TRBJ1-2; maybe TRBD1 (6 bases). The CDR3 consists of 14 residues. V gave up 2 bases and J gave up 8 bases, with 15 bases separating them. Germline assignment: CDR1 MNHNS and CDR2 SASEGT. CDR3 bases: TGTGCCAGCAGTGAAACGGGACATCGACGAGGCTACACCTTC. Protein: CASSETGHRRGYTF.

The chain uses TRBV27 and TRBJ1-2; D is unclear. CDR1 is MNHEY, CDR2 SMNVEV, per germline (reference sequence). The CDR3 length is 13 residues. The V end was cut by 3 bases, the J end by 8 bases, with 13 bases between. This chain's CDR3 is CASSLGGGQGYTF. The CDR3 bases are TGTGCCAGCAGTTTGGGAGGAGGTCAAGGCTACACCTTC.

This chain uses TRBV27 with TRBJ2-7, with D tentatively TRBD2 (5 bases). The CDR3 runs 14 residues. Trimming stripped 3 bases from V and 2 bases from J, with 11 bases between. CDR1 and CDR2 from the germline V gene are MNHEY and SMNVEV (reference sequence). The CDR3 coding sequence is TGTGCCAGCAGTTTGAATGGGAGAGCCTACGAGCAGTACTTC. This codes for CASSLNGRAYEQYF.

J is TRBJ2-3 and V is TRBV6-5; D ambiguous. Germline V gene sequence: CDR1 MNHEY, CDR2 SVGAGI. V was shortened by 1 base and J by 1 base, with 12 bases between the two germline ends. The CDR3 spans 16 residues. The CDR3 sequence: CASSYLGRRGTDTQYF. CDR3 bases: TGTGCCAGCAGTTACTTGGGCCGTAGAGGCACAGATACGCAGTATTTT.

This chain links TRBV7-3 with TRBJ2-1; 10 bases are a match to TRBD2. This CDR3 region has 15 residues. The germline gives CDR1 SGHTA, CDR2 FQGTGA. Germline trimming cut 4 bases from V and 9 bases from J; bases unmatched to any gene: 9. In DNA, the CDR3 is TGTGCCAGCAGCTCCACCGGGACTAGCGACGGTGAGCAGTTCTTC. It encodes CASSSTGTSDGEQFF.

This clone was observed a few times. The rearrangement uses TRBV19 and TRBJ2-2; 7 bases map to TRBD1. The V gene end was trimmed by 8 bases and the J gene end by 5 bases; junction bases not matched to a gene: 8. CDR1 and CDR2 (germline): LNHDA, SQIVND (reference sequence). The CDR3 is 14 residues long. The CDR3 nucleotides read TGTGCCAGTGGCTCGACAGGGTGGACCGGGGAGCTGTTTTTT. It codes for CASGSTGWTGELFF. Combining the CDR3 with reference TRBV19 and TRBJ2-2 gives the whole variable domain DGGITQSPKYLFRKEGQNVTLSCEQNLNHDAMYWYRQDPGQGLRLIYYSQIVNDFQKGDIAEGYSVSREKKESFPLTVTSAQKNPTAFYLCASGSTGWTGELFFGEGSRLTVL.

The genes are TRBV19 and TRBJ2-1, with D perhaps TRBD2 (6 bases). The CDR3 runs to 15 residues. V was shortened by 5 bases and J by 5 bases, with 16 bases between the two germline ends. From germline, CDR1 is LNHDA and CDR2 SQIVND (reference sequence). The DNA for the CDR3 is TGTGCCAGTAGTCCCAGGTGGACTATTAACAATGAGCAGTTCTTC. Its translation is CASSPRWTINNEQFF.

The CDR3 DNA is TGTGCCAGCAGGACAGGAGACTATGGCTACACCTTC. Its translation is CASRTGDYGYTF. J is TRBJ1-2 and V is TRBV28; D might be TRBD1 (6 bases). Germline-derived CDR1 and CDR2 are MDHEN and SYDVKM. This CDR3 has 12 amino acids. V lost 6 bases to trimming and J lost 3 bases, with 8 bases between them.

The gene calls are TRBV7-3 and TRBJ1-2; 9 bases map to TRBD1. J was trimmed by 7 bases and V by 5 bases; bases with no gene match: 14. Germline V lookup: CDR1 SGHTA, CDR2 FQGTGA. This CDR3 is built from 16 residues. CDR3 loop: CASSPAMGQGGGGYTF. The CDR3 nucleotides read TGTGCCAGCAGCCCCGCCATGGGACAGGGTGGCGGTGGCTACACCTTC.

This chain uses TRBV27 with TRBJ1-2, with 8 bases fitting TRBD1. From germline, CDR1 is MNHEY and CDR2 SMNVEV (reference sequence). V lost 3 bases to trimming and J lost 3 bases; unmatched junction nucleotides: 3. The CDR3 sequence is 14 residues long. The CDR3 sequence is CASSFQGAHYGYTF. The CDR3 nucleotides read TGTGCCAGCAGTTTCCAGGGGGCACACTATGGCTACACCTTC.

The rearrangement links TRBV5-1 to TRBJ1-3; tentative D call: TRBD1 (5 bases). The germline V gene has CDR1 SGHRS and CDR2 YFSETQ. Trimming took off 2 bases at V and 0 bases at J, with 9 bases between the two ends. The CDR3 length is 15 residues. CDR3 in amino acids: CASSFGALSGNTIYF. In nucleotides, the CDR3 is TGCGCCAGCAGCTTTGGGGCCCTCTCTGGAAACACCATATATTTT.

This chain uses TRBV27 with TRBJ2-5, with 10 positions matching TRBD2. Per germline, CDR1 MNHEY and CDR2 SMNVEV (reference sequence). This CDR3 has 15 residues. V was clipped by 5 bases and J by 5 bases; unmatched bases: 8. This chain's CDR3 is CASSPQRGGRETQYF. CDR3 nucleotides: TGTGCCAGCAGTCCACAGCGGGGGGGCCGGGAGACCCAGTACTTC.